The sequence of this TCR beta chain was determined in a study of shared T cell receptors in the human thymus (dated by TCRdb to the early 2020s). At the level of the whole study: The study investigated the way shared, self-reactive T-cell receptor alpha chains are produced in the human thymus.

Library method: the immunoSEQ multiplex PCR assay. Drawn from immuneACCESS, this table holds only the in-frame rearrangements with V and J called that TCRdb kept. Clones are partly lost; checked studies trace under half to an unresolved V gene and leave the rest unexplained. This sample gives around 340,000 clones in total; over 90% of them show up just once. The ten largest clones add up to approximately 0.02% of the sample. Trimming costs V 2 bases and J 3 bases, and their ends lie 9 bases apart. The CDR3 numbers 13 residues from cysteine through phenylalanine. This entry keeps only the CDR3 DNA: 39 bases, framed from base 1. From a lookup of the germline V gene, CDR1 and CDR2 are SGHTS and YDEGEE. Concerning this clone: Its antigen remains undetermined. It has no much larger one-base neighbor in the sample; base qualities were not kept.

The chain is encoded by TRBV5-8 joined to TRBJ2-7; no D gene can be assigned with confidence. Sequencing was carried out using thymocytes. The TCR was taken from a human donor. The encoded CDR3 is CASSFGRSYEQYF. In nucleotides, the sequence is TGTGCCAGCAGCTTTGGCAGGAGCTACGAGCAGTACTTC.